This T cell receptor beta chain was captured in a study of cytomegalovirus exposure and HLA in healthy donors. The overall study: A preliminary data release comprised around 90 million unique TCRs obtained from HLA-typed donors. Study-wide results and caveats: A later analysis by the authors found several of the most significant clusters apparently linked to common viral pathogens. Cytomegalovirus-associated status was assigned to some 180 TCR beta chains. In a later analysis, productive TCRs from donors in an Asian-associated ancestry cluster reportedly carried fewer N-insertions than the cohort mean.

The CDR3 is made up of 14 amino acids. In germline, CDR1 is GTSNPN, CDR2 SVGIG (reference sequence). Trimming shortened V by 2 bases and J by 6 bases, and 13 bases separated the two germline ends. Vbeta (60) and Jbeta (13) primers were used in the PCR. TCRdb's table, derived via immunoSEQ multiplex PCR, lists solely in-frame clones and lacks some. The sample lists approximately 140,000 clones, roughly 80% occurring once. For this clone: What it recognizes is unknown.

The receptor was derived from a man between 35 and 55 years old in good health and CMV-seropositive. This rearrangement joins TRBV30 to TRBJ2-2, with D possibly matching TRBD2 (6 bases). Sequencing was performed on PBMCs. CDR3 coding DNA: TGTGCCTGGAGTTCCTCGGGACTCCCCGGGGAGCTGTTTTTT. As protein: CAWSSSGLPGELFF.